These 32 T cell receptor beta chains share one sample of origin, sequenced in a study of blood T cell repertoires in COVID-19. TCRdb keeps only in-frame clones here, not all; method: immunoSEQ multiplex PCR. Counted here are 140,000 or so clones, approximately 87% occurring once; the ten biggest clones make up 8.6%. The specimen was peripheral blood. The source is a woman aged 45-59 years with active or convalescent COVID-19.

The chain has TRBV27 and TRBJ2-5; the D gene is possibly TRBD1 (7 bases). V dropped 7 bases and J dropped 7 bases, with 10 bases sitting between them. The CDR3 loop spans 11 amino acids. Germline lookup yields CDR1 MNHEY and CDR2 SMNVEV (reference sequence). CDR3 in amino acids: CASKQGGTQYF. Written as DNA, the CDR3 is TGTGCCAGCAAGCAGGGGGGGACCCAGTACTTC.

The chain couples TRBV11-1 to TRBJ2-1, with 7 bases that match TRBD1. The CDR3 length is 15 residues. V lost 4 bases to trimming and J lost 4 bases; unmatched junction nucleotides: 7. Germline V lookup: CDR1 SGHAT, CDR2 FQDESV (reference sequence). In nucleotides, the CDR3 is TGTGCCAGCAGCTCACCGGGACAGCCGTACAATGAGCAGTTCTTC. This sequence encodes CASSSPGQPYNEQFF.

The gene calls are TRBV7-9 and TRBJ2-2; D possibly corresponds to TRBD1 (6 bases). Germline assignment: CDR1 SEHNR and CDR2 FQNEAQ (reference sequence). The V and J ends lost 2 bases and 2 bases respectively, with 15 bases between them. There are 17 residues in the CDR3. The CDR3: CASSLSPRGVNTGELFF. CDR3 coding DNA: TGTGCCAGCAGCTTATCCCCCAGGGGTGTTAACACCGGGGAGCTGTTTTTT.

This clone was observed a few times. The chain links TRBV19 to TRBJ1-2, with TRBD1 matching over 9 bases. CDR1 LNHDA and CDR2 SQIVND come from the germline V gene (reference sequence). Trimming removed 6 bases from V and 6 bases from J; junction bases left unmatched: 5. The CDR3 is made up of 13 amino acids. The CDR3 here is CASSSTGGDGYTF. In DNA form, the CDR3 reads TGTGCCAGTAGCTCGACAGGGGGTGATGGCTACACCTTC.

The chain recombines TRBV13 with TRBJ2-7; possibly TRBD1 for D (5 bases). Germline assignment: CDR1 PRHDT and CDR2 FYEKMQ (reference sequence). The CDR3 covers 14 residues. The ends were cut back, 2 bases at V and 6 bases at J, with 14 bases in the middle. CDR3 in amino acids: CASSLRPMQGEQYF. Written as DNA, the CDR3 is TGTGCCAGCAGCTTAAGGCCCATGCAGGGCGAGCAGTACTTC.

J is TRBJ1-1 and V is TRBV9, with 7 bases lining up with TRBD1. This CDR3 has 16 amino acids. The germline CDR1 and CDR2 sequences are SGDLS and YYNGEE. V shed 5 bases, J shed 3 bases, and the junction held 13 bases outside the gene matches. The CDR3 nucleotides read TGTGCCAGCAGTCCTGAACAGGGGTCGGTGTACACTGAAGCTTTCTTT. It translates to CASSPEQGSVYTEAFF.

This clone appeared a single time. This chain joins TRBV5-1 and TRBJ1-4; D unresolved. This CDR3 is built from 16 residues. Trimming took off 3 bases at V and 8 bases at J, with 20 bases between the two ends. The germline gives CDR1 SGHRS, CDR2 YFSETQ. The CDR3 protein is CASSSTTAGGGEKLFF. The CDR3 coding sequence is TGCGCCAGCAGCTCAACGACGGCGGGTGGAGGCGAAAAACTGTTTTTT.

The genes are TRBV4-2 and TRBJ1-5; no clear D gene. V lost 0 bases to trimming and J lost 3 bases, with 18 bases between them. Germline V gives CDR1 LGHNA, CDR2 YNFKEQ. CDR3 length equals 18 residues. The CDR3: CASSQEIRRRLHNQPQHF. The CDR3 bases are TGTGCCAGCAGCCAAGAAATACGAAGGAGACTCCACAATCAGCCCCAGCATTTT.

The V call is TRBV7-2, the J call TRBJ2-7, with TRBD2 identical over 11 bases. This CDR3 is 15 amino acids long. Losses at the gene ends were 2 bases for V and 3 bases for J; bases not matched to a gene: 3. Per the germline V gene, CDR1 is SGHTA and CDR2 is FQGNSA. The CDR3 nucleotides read TGTGCCAGCAGCTTACCGGGACTAGCGGTCTACGAGCAGTACTTC. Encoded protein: CASSLPGLAVYEQYF.

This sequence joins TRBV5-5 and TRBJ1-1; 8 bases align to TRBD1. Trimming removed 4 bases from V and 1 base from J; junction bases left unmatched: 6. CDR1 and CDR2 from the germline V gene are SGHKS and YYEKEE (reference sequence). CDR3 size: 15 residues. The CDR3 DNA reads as TGTGCCAGCAGCACCGGTGGGACAGGGAACACTGAAGCTTTCTTT. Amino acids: CASSTGGTGNTEAFF.

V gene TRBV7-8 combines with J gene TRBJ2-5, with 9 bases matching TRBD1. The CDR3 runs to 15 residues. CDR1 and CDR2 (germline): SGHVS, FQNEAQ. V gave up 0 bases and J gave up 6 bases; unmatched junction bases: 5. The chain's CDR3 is CASSLAVGQGKTQYF. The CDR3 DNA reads TGTGCCAGCAGCTTAGCTGTTGGACAGGGGAAGACCCAGTACTTC.

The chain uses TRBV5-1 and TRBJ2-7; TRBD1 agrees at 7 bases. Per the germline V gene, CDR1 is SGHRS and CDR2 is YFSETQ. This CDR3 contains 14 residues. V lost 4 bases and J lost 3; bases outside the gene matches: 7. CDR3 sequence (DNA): TGCGCCAGCAGCCCCCGGGACAGCTTCTACGAGCAGTACTTC. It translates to CASSPRDSFYEQYF.

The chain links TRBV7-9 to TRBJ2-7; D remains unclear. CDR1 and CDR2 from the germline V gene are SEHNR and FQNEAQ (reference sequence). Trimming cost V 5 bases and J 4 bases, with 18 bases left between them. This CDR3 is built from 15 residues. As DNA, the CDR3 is TGTGCCAGCAGCAATTCCCGGGTCTCTACATACGAGCAGTACTTC. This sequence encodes CASSNSRVSTYEQYF.

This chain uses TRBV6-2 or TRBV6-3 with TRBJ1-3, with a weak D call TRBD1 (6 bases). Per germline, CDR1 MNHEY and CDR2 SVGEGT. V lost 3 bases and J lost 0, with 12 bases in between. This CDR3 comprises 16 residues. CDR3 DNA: TGTGCCAGCAGTTATCGTTCAGGGGCCTCTGGAAACACCATATATTTT. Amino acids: CASSYRSGASGNTIYF.

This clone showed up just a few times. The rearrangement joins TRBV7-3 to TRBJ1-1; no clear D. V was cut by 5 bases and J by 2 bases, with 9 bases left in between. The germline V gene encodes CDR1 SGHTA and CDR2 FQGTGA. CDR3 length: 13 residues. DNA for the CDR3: TGTGCCAGCAGCCCGGGGATAAACACTGAAGCTTTCTTT. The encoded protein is CASSPGINTEAFF.

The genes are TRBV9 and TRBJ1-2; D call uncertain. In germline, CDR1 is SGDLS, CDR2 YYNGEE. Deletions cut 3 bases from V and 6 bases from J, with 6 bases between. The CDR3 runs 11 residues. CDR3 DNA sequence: TGTGCCAGCAGCGGGTTAGATGGCTACACCTTC. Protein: CASSGLDGYTF.

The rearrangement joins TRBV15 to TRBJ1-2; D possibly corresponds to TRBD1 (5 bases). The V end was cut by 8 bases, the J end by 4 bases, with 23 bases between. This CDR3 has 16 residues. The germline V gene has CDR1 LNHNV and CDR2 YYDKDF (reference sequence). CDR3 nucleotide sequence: TGTGCCACCTCGTTTTCACAGGCCCCCCCCCTCTATGGCTACACCTTC. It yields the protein CATSFSQAPPLYGYTF.

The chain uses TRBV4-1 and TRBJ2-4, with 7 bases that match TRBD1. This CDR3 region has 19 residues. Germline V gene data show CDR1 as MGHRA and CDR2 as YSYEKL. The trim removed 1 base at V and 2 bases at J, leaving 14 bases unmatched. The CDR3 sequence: CASSQAPDRGGLTKNIQYF. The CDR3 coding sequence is TGCGCCAGCAGCCAAGCCCCTGATAGAGGGGGCCTGACCAAAAACATTCAGTACTTC.

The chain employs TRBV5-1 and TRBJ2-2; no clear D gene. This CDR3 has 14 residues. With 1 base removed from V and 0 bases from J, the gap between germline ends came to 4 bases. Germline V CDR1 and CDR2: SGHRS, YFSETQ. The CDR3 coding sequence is TGCGCCAGCAGCTTGCTCCCGAACACCGGGGAGCTGTTTTTT. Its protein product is CASSLLPNTGELFF. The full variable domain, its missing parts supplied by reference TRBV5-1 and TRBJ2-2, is KAGVTQTPRYLIKTRGQQVTLSCSPISGHRSVSWYQQTPGQGLQFLFEYFSETQRNKGNFPGRFSGRQFSNSRSEMNVSTLELGDSALYLCASSLLPNTGELFFGEGSRLTVL.

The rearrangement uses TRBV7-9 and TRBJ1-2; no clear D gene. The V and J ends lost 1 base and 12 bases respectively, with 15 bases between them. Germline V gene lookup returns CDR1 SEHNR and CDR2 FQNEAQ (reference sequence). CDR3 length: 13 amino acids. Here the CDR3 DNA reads TGTGCCAGCAGCTTAGATACCTCAGAGGTCCACACCTTC. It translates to CASSLDTSEVHTF.

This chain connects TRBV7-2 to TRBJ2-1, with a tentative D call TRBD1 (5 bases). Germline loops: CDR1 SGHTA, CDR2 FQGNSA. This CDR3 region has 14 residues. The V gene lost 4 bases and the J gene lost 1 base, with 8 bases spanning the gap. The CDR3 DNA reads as TGTGCCAGCAGCTCTCGACAGTCCTACAATGAGCAGTTCTTC. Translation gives CASSSRQSYNEQFF.

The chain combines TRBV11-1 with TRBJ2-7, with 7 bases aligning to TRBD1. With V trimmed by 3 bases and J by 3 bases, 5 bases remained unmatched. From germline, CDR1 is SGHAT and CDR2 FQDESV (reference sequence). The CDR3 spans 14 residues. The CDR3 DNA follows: TGTGCCAGCAGCTTCGAACAGGGGAACTACGAGCAGTACTTC. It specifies CASSFEQGNYEQYF.

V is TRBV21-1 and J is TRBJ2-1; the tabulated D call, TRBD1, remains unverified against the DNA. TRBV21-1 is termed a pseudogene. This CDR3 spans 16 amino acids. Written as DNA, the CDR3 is TGTGCCAGCAGCAACCGGGGACAGGGCTCCTACAATGAGCAGTTCTTC. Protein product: CASSNRGQGSYNEQFF.

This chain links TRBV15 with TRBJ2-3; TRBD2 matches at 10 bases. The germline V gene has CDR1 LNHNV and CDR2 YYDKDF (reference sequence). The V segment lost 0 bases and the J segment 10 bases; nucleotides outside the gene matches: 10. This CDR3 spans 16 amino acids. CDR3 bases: TGTGCCACCAGCAGAGATAGGACTAGCGGTACTGCGGCGCAGTATTTT. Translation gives CATSRDRTSGTAAQYF.

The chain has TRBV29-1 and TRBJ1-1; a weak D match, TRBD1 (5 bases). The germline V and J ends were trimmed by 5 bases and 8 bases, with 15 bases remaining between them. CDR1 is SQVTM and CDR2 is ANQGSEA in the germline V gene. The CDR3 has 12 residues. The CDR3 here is CSVTYGTVEAFF. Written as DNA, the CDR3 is TGCAGCGTTACATACGGGACTGTGGAAGCTTTCTTT.

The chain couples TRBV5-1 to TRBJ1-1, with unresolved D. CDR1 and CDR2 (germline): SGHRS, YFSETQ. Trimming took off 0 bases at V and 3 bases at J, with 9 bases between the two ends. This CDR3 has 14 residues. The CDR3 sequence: CASSLGSEDTEAFF. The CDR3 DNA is TGCGCCAGCAGCTTGGGCAGTGAGGACACTGAAGCTTTCTTT.

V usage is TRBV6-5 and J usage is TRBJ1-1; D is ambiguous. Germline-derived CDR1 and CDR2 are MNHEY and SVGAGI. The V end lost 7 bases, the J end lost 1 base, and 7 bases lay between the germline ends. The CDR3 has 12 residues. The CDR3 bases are TGTGCCAGCAATTTTCAGAACACTGAAGCTTTCTTT. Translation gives CASNFQNTEAFF.

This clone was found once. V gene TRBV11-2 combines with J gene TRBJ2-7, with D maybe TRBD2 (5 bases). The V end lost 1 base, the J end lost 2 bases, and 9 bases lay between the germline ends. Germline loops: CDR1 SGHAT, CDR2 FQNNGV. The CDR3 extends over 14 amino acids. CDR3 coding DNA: TGTGCCAGCAGCTTAGCGGGGTGGGCCTACGAGCAGTACTTC. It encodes CASSLAGWAYEQYF.

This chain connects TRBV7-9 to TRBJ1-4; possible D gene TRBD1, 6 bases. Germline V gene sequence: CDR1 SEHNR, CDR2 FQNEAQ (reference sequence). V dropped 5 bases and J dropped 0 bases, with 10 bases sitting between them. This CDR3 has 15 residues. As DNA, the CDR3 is TGTGCCAGCAGCACAACAGGGACAACTAATGAAAAACTGTTTTTT. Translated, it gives CASSTTGTTNEKLFF.

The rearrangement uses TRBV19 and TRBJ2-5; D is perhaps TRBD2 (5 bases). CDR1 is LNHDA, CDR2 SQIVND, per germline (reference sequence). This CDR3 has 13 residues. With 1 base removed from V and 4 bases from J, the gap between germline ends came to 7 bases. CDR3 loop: CASSIVGGETQYF. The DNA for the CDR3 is TGTGCCAGTAGTATAGTTGGAGGAGAGACCCAGTACTTC.

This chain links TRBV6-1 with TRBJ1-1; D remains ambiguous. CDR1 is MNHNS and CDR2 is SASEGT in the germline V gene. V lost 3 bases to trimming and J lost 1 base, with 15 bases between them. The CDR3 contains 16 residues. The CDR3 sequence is CASSDWLSDANTEAFF. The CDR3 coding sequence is TGTGCCAGCAGTGACTGGTTAAGCGACGCGAACACTGAAGCTTTCTTT.

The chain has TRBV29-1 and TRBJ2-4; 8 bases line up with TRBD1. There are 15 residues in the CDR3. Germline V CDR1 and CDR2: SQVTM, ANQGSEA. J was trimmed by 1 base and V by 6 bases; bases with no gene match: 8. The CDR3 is CSVASGGSAKNIQYF. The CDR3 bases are TGCAGCGTCGCGTCAGGGGGCAGTGCCAAAAACATTCAGTACTTC. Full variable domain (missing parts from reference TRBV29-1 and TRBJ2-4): SAVISQKPSRDICQRGTSLTIQCQVDSQVTMMFWYRQQPGQSLTLIATANQGSEATYESGFVIDKFPISRPNLTFSTLTVSNMSPEDSSIYLCSVASGGSAKNIQYFGAGTRLSVL.